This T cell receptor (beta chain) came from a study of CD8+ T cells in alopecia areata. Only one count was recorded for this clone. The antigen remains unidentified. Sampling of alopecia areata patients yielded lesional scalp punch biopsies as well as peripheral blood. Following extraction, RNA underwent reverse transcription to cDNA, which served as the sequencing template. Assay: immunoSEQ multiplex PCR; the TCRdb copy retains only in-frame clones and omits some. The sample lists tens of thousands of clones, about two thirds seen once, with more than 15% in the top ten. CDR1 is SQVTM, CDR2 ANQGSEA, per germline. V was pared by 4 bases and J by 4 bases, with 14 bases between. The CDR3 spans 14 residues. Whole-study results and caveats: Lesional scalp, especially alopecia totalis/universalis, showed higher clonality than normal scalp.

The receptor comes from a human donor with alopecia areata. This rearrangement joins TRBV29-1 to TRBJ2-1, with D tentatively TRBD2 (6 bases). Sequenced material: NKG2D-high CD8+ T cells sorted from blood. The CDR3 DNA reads TGCAGCGTTGTGTTGGCGGGGAAATACAATGAGCAGTTCTTC. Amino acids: CSVVLAGKYNEQFF.